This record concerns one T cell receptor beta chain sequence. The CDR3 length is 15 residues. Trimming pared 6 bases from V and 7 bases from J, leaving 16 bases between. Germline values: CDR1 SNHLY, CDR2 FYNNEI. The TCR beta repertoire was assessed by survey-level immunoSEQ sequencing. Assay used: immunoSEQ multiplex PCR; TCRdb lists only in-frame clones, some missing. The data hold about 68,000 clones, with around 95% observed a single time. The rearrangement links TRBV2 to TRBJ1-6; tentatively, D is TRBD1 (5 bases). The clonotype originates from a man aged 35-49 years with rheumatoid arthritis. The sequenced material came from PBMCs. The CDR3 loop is CASRPRAAENSPLHF. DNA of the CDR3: TGTGCCAGCAGACCCAGGGCGGCGGAGAATTCACCCCTCCACTTT.